This T cell receptor beta chain is from a study of T cells after yellow fever vaccination. General study points: Secondary responses were weaker yet peaked faster, day 5 versus 15. Most primary-vaccination clones reappeared after the booster (approximately 97% CD4, around 88% CD8).

TCRdb re-called the 5' RACE reads through MiXCR, storing one row per CDR3 protein. The sample carries 150,000 to 200,000 distinct CDR3 sequences, roughly 11% recorded once. Trimming took 2 bases from V and 3 from J; bases not matched to a gene: 10. Germline CDR1 DFQATT, CDR2 SNEGSKA (reference sequence). The CDR3 has 16 amino acids. This clonotype was observed a handful of times. Antigen: not known. Source: CD8+ T cells sorted from PBMCs, taken 15 days after the yellow fever booster vaccination. The sequence derives from a man between 18 and 29 years old who received the YFV17D yellow fever vaccine. The V call is TRBV20-1, the J call TRBJ1-1, with 9 bases identical to TRBD1. CDR3 sequence (DNA): TGCAGTGCTAGACCGCCCTGGACAGGGGAGTACACTGAAGCTTTCTTT. Translation: CSARPPWTGEYTEAFF.